This T cell receptor beta chain was documented in a study of memory CD4+ T cells and cytomegalovirus serostatus. Looked up from germline, CDR1 is SGHDT and CDR2 is YYEEEE. The CDR3 spans 13 residues. V was shortened by 0 bases and J by 3 bases, with 7 bases between the two germline ends. Single viable CD3+CD4+CD8-CD45RO+ cells were sorted as the memory CD4+ T cells. CD4+ T cells were isolated by positive magnetic selection. Only in-frame clones appear in the TCRdb table, and some are missing; sequencing was by immunoSEQ multiplex PCR. The sample includes tens of thousands of clones, around 86% of them seen just once.

The TCR originated in an adult in good health and CMV-seronegative. Sequenced material: memory CD4+ T cells from blood. The chain has TRBV5-6 and TRBJ2-7; no definite D call. The CDR3 loop reads CASSLGVNYEQYF. The CDR3 DNA sequence: TGTGCCAGCAGCTTGGGAGTGAACTACGAGCAGTACTTC. The variable domain in full, completed from reference TRBV5-6 and TRBJ2-7, reads DAGVTQSPTHLIKTRGQQVTLRCSPKSGHDTVSWYQQALGQGPQFIFQYYEEEERQRGNFPDRFSGHQFPNYSSELNVNALLLGDSALYLCASSLGVNYEQYFGPGTRLTVT.